The clone carrying this T cell receptor (beta chain) has ten or more counts. Its matching antigen is unknown. The data derive from a study of spatial heterogeneity in lung cancer. Unique molecular identifiers tagged every individual TCR cDNA molecule. TCRdb reanalysed the 5' RACE reads using MiXCR and keeps one entry per CDR3 protein. The sample has under 40,000 distinct CDR3 sequences, around 5.8% seen once. General study results and limits: Blood carried ubiquitous expanded tumor TCRs more at resection than follow-up.

Time point described: sample taken at primary tumor resection. No cells were sorted before sequencing. The whole RNA sequenced was extracted from tumor, nontumor lung or frozen PBMC. The cohort: approximately 74 early-stage, untreated non-small cell lung cancer patients. Sample: PBMCs, taken at surgery. This clonotype was obtained from a male donor with early-stage non-small cell lung cancer.

CDR3 DNA sequence: TGTGCCAGCATTAGACCGGCTGTAAATAGCAATCAGCCCCAGCATTTT. Translated, it gives CASIRPAVNSNQPQHF. The gene calls are TRBV6-5 and TRBJ1-5; D is unclear. The germline CDR1 and CDR2 sequences are MNHEY and SVGAGI. CDR3 length: 16 amino acids. V shed 7 bases and J shed 0 bases, with 16 bases lying between them.